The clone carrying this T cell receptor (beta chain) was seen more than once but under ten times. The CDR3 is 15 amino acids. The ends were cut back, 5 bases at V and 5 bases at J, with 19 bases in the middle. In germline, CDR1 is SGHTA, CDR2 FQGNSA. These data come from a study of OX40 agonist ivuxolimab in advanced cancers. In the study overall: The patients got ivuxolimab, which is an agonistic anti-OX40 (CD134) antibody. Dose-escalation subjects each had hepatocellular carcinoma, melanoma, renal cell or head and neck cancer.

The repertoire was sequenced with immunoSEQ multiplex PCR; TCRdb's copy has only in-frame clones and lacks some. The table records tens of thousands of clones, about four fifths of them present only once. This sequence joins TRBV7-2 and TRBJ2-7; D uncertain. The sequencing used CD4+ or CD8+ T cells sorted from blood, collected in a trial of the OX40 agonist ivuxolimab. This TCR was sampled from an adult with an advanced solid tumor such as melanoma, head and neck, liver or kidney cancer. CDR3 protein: CASSEYGWASNEQYF. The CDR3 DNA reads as TGTGCCAGCAGCGAATATGGGTGGGCCAGTAACGAGCAGTACTTC.